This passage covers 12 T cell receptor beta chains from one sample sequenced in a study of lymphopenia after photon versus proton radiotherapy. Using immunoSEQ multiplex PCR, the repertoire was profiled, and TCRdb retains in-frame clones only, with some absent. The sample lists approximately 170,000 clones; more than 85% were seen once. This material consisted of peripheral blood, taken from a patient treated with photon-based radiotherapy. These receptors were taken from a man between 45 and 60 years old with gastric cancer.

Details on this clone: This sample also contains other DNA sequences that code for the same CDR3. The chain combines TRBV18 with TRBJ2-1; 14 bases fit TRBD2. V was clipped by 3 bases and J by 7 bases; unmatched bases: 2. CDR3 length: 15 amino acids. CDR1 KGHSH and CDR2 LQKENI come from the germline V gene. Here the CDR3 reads CASSPGTSGSNEQFF. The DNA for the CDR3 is TGTGCCAGCTCACCCGGGACTAGCGGGAGTAATGAGCAGTTCTTC.

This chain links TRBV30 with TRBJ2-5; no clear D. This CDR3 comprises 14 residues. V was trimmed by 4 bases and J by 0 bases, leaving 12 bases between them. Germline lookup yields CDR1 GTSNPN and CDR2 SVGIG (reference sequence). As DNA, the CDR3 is TGTGCCTGGACATTTTCCTCTTACCAAGAGACCCAGTACTTC. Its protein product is CAWTFSSYQETQYF.

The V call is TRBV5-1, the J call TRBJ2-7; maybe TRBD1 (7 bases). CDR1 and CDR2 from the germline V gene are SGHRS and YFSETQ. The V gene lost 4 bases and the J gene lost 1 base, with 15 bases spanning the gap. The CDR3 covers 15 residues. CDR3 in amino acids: CASSMTGTYSYEQYF. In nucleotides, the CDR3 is TGCGCCAGCAGCATGACAGGGACTTATTCCTACGAGCAGTACTTC.

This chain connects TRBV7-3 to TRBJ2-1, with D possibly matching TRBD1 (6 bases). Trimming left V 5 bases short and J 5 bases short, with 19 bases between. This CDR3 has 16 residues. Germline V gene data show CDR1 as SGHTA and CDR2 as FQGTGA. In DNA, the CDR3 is TGTGCCAGCAGCCCAGGGGCCGTGACGGAAAACAATGAGCAGTTCTTC. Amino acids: CASSPGAVTENNEQFF.

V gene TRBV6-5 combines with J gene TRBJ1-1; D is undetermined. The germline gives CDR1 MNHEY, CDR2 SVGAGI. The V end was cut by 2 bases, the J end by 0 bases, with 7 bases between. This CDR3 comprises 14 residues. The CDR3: CASSYGSVNTEAFF. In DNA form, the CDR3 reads TGTGCCAGCAGTTACGGTAGTGTGAACACTGAAGCTTTCTTT.

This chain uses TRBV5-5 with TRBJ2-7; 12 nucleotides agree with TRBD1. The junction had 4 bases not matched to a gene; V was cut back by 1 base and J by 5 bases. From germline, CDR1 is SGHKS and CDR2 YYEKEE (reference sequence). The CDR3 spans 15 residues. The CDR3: CASSLMGQGANEQYF. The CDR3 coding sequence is TGTGCCAGCAGCTTGATGGGACAGGGGGCCAACGAGCAGTACTTC.

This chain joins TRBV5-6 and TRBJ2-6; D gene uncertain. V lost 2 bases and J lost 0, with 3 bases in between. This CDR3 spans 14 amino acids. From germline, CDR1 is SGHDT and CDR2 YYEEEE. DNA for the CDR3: TGTGCCAGCAGCTTCCCCTCTGGGGCCAACGTCCTGACTTTC. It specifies CASSFPSGANVLTF.

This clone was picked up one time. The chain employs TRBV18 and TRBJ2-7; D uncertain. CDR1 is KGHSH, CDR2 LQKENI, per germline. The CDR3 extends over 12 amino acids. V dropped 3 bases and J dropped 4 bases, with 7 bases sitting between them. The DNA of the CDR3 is TGTGCCAGCTCACCCAACGTATACGAGCAGTACTTC. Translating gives CASSPNVYEQYF. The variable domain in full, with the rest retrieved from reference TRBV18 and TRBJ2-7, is NAGVMQNPRHLVRRRGQEARLRCSPMKGHSHVYWYRQLPEEGLKFMVYLQKENIIDESGMPKERFSAEFPKEGPSILRIQQVVRGDSAAYFCASSPNVYEQYFGPGTRLTVT.

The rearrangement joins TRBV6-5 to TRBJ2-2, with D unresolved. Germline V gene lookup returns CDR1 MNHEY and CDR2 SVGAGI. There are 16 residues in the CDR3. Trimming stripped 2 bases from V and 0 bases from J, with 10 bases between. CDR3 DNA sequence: TGTGCCAGCAGTTACCGTGGGGATACGAACACCGGGGAGCTGTTTTTT. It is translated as CASSYRGDTNTGELFF.

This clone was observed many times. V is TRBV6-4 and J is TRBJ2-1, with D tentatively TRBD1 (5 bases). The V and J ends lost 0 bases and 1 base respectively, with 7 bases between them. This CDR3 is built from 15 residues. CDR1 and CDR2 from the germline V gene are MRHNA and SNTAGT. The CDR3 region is CASSDSRVSYNEQFF. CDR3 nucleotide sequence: TGTGCCAGCAGTGACTCCAGGGTTTCCTACAATGAGCAGTTCTTC.

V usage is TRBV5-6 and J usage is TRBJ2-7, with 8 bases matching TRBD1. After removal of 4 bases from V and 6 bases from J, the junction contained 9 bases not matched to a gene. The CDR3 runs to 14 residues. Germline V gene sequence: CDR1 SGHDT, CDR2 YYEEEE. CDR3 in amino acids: CASSLPGQGTEQYF. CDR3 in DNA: TGTGCCAGCAGCCTCCCTGGACAGGGAACCGAGCAGTACTTC.

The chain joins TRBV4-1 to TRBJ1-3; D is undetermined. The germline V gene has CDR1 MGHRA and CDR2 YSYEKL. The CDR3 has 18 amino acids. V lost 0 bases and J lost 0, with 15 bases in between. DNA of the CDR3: TGCGCCAGCAGCCAAGAATTTACCGACTCTAGCTCTGGAAACACCATATATTTT. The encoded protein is CASSQEFTDSSSGNTIYF.